The clone carrying this T cell receptor (delta chain) was observed at least ten times. Its antigen is unknown. TCRdb shows a much larger clone's protein in place of this DNA's translation, and the two differ at residue 5, likely through a read error; the protein shown is translated from the DNA. Gammadelta T cells were flow-sorted from PBMC into Vgamma9/Vdelta2+ and Vdelta2-negative populations for bulk analysis. This CDR3 contains 22 residues. Germline V gives CDR1 TSWWSYY, CDR2 QGS. J was trimmed by 0 bases and V by 4 bases; bases with no gene match: 24. These data come from a study of γδ T cells in repeated Plasmodium falciparum infection. General observations from the study: The Malian cohort came from a small rural village of predominantly one ethnic group.

TCRdb re-called the multiplex PCR reads through CATT. The table records 70,000 to 95,000 delta-chain clones, 1.4% to 1.5% of them present only once. Input material: gamma-delta T cells from blood. The TCR sequence derives from a pool of human donors (malaria-infected and uninfected, not separated). The J gene is TRDJ1, the V gene TRDV1; 9 positions agree with TRDD3. The CDR3 DNA follows: TGTGCTCTTGGGGGACCTATGGGCCATCCTACTGGGGGACGTCTGTACACCGATAAACTCATCTTT. Its protein product is CALGGPMGHPTGGRLYTDKLIF.